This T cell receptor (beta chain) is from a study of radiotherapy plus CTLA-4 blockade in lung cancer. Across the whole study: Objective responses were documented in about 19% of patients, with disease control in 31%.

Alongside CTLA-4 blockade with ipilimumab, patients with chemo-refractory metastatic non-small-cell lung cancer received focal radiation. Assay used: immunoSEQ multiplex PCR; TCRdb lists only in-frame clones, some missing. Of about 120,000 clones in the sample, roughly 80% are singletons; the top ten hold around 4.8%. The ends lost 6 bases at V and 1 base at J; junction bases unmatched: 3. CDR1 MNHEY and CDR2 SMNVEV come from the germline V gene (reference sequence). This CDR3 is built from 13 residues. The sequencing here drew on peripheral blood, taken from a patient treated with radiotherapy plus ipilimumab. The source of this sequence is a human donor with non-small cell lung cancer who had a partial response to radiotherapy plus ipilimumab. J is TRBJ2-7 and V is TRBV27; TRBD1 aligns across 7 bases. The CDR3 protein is CASRWTGSYEQYF. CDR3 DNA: TGTGCCAGCAGATGGACAGGATCCTACGAGCAGTACTTC.